A single sample gave rise to the 12 T cell receptor beta chains below, sequenced in a study of T-cell memory formation after mild COVID-19. TCRdb used MiXCR to reprocess the 5' RACE reads, holding one entry per CDR3 protein. This sample has hundreds of thousands of distinct CDR3 sequences, with 17% found just once. The sample was PBMCs or a T cell subset sorted from them (not recorded which). These receptors were collected from an adult woman who had mild COVID-19 (a few samples of this study predate the infection). Cell type and time point are not known.

The V gene is TRBV6-5, the J gene TRBJ1-2; D is unresolved. The germline V and J ends were trimmed by 2 bases and 8 bases, with 18 bases remaining between them. This CDR3 spans 15 amino acids. Germline values: CDR1 MNHEY, CDR2 SVGAGI. CDR3 loop: CASSYHQERVGGYTF. The CDR3 DNA sequence: TGTGCCAGCAGTTACCATCAGGAAAGGGTTGGCGGCTACACCTTC.

The V and J genes are TRBV6-5 and TRBJ2-1; 8 bases map to TRBD2. This CDR3 region has 16 residues. Germline V lookup: CDR1 MNHEY, CDR2 SVGAGI. With V trimmed by 6 bases and J by 2 bases, 9 bases remained unmatched. The CDR3 sequence is CASSPSGSGTYNEQFF. The DNA of the CDR3 is TGTGCCAGCAGCCCCTCCGGTAGCGGGACCTACAATGAGCAGTTCTTC.

This clonotype showed up just a few times. V and J are TRBV30 and TRBJ2-1; TRBD2 aligns across 15 bases. Per germline, CDR1 GTSNPN and CDR2 SVGIG (reference sequence). The CDR3 consists of 20 residues. Germline trimming cut 1 base from V and 6 bases from J; bases unmatched to any gene: 16. The CDR3 reads CAWSGWTSGRDKGLGNEQFF. The CDR3 DNA reads TGTGCCTGGAGTGGATGGACTAGCGGGAGGGATAAGGGTCTTGGCAATGAGCAGTTCTTC.

This clonotype was counted a few times. J is TRBJ2-1 and V is TRBV20-1, with D hard to call. Between the trimmed V and J ends, which lost 2 bases and 1 base, there was a span of 3 bases. Looked up from germline, CDR1 is DFQATT and CDR2 is SNEGSKA (reference sequence). The CDR3 spans 12 residues. DNA of the CDR3: TGCAGTGCTAGACCTTCCTACAATGAGCAGTTCTTC. Amino acids: CSARPSYNEQFF.

This clonotype was counted between two and nine times. The chain uses TRBV2 and TRBJ2-3; D possibly corresponds to TRBD2 (5 bases). The V end was cut by 2 bases, the J end by 0 bases, with 9 bases between. Germline-derived CDR1 and CDR2 are SNHLY and FYNNEI. This CDR3 spans 15 amino acids. The CDR3 DNA is TGTGCCAGCAGTGAACAGCGGTCCAGCACAGATACGCAGTATTTT. Translation gives CASSEQRSSTDTQYF. Drawing the rest from reference TRBV2 and TRBJ2-3, the complete variable domain is EPEVTQTPSHQVTQMGQEVILRCVPISNHLYFYWYRQILGQKVEFLVSFYNNEISEKSEIFDDQFSVERPDGSNFTLKIRSTKLEDSAMYFCASSEQRSSTDTQYFGPGTRLTVL.

The rearrangement joins TRBV12-3 or TRBV12-4 to TRBJ1-6; D gene unclear. Trimming removed 1 base from V and 9 bases from J, with 10 bases in between. The CDR3 consists of 14 residues. The CDR3 spells CASSLGGFGSPLHF. CDR3 DNA: TGTGCCAGCAGTTTAGGAGGGTTTGGTTCACCCCTCCACTTT.

This chain uses TRBV7-9 with TRBJ1-3; D remains ambiguous. CDR3 length: 18 residues. The V end lost 6 bases, the J end lost 6 bases, and 27 bases lay between the germline ends. Per the germline V gene, CDR1 is SEHNR and CDR2 is FQNEAQ (reference sequence). The CDR3 loop reads CASRASRDTPDPENTIYF. CDR3 DNA sequence: TGTGCCAGCAGAGCATCCCGAGACACGCCAGATCCTGAAAACACCATATATTTT.

This clonotype was found a few times. The rearrangement uses TRBV19 and TRBJ2-1; TRBD2 aligns across 11 bases. Looked up from germline, CDR1 is LNHDA and CDR2 is SQIVND (reference sequence). This CDR3 contains 16 residues. V was pared by 5 bases and J by 5 bases, with 8 bases of the junction left unmatched. Written as DNA, the CDR3 is TGTGCCAGTAGTGGCCGGACTAGCGGGTACCACAATGAGCAGTTCTTC. Translation gives CASSGRTSGYHNEQFF.

This clonotype occurred a few times. The chain joins TRBV25-1 to TRBJ2-5; TRBD2 matches at 14 bases. The CDR3 spans 16 residues. CDR1 is MGHDK and CDR2 is SYGVNS in the germline V gene. V was pared by 7 bases and J by 5 bases, with 9 bases of the junction left unmatched. The CDR3 here is CASNLGTSGGGETQYF. DNA for the CDR3: TGTGCCAGCAACCTAGGGACTAGCGGGGGAGGGGAGACCCAGTACTTC.

In this sample, this clonotype turned up many times. The chain links TRBV6-5 to TRBJ2-7; 9 bases align to TRBD1. V was clipped by 2 bases and J by 4 bases; unmatched bases: 6. The CDR3 extends over 15 amino acids. The V gene's germline CDR1 is MNHEY and CDR2 SVGAGI. The DNA of the CDR3 is TGTGCCAGCAGTTACCCCGGGACAGGGATTTACGAGCAGTACTTC. Residues: CASSYPGTGIYEQYF.

The V call is TRBV7-9, the J call TRBJ1-5; TRBD1 is a possible D gene (5 bases). Germline V gene data show CDR1 as SEHNR and CDR2 as FQNEAQ (reference sequence). The CDR3 is made up of 15 amino acids. Trimming took 4 bases from V and 6 from J, leaving 16 bases between them. The CDR3 region has the DNA TGTGCCAGCAGCTCGGACCACCAGGGTCGTCAGCCCCAGCATTTT. Residues: CASSSDHQGRQPQHF.

The sample holds a few counts of this clonotype. CDR3 sequence reads: CASSVSTGIEQFF. CDR3 coding DNA: TGTGCCAGCAGCGTCTCGACAGGGATCGAGCAGTTCTTC. The chain couples TRBV7-3 to TRBJ2-1; TRBD1 matches 7 bases. The CDR3 totals 13 residues. Germline values: CDR1 SGHTA, CDR2 FQGTGA. V was clipped by 5 bases and J by 10 bases; unmatched bases: 8.